The 13 T cell receptor beta chains below come from one sample, sequenced in a study of T cell repertoires in cytomegalovirus infection (dated 2019 in TCRdb). For sequencing, an Illumina HiSeq 1500 was employed. TCRdb applied fastp at Q25 and MiXCR to the public reads, then kept only in-frame beta chains. Here each entry gathers all rows of one CDR3 protein and keeps the most common genes and DNA. This sample holds approximately 500,000 distinct CDR3 sequences; approximately 15% were observed only once. Jointly, the top ten make up 20% to 30% of the sample. The material sequenced was CD8+ T cells from PBMCs. The source is a human donor in good health (CMV status not recorded). Some clones in this sample may be carry-over from other donors' samples.

This clonotype turned up a few times. V gene TRBV19 combines with J gene TRBJ1-5; the D is unclear. V was pared by 11 bases and J by 5 bases, with 16 bases between. The germline gives CDR1 LNHDA, CDR2 SQIVND (reference sequence). The CDR3 is made up of 13 amino acids. The DNA for the CDR3 is TGTGCCTCCCGCCCAGCTACCGATCAGCCCCAGCATTTT. As protein: CASRPATDQPQHF.

This clonotype was seen more than once but under ten times. V is TRBV19 and J is TRBJ2-3; D is unclear. This CDR3 spans 16 amino acids. CDR1 and CDR2 from the germline V gene are LNHDA and SQIVND (reference sequence). Trimming took off 0 bases at V and 2 bases at J, with 12 bases between the two ends. This CDR3 is CASSIETSRVTDTQYF. In nucleotides, the CDR3 is TGTGCCAGTAGTATAGAAACCTCCCGGGTCACAGATACGCAGTATTTT.

This clonotype was seen ten or more times. The rearrangement links TRBV27 to TRBJ2-1; D possibly matches TRBD1 or TRBD2 (5 bases each). The V gene's germline CDR1 is MNHEY and CDR2 SMNVEV (reference sequence). The V end was cut by 5 bases, the J end by 0 bases, with 11 bases between. The CDR3 runs 15 residues. DNA for the CDR3: TGTGCCAGCAGTCCGGGACGGCCCTCCTACAATGAGCAGTTCTTC. Its translation: CASSPGRPSYNEQFF.

This chain links TRBV20-1 with TRBJ2-3; 13 positions agree with TRBD2. CDR3 size: 17 residues. With 0 bases clipped from V and 3 bases from J, the junction kept 6 bases outside the gene matches. Germline CDR1 is DFQATT and CDR2 is SNEGSKA (reference sequence). CDR3 DNA: TGCAGTGCTAGAGATCGGACTAGCGGGAGTGGGACAGATACGCAGTATTTT. Translated, it gives CSARDRTSGSGTDTQYF.

Many counts were recorded for this clonotype. The chain joins TRBV12-3 or TRBV12-4 to TRBJ1-4; D possibly corresponds to TRBD1 (5 bases). Trimming took off 8 bases at V and 5 bases at J, with 15 bases between the two ends. The CDR3 length is 14 residues. The CDR3 spells CASGGTGRNEKLFF. The CDR3 DNA is TGTGCCAGCGGTGGCACGGGACGGAATGAAAAACTGTTTTTT.

In the case of this clonotype: This may come from a read error, since a much larger clone is one base off. The CDR3 sequence is CASSEDAWSTEAFF. In DNA form, the CDR3 reads TGTGCCAGCAGTGAAGACGCCTGGAGCACTGAAGCTTTCTTT. This chain joins TRBV6-1 and TRBJ1-1; no clear D gene. CDR3 length equals 14 residues. V was clipped by 1 base and J by 4 bases, with 10 bases between them. CDR1 and CDR2 from the germline V gene are MNHNS and SASEGT.

There are a few counts of this clonotype. The chain recombines TRBV9 with TRBJ1-2, with no clear D. From germline, CDR1 is SGDLS and CDR2 YYNGEE. V gave up 4 bases and J gave up 5 bases, with 12 bases separating them. This CDR3 spans 13 amino acids. The chain's CDR3 is CASSPRDRYGYTF. The CDR3 nucleotides are TGTGCCAGCAGCCCTAGGGATAGGTATGGCTACACCTTC.

At least ten counts were recorded for this clonotype. CDR3 amino acids: CASSFDRVYEQYF. CDR3 DNA sequence: TGTGCCAGCAGCTTCGACAGGGTCTACGAGCAGTACTTC. V and J are TRBV7-6 and TRBJ2-7; 7 positions agree with TRBD1. V shed 3 bases, J shed 3 bases, and the junction held 2 bases outside the gene matches. In germline, CDR1 is SGHVS, CDR2 FNYEAQ. CDR3 length equals 13 residues.

The V call is TRBV27, the J call TRBJ1-2; no reliable D call. Germline CDR1 reads MNHEY; CDR2 reads SMNVEV (reference sequence). The CDR3 consists of 15 residues. With 6 bases removed from V and 1 base from J, the gap between germline ends came to 15 bases. This chain's CDR3 is CASSPKGPVNYGYTF. The CDR3 nucleotides read TGTGCCAGCAGCCCAAAGGGCCCGGTTAACTATGGCTACACCTTC.

This clonotype was seen many times. The chain combines TRBV28 with TRBJ2-7, with 10 bases identical to TRBD2. The V segment lost 3 bases and the J segment 3 bases; nucleotides outside the gene matches: 5. Germline CDR1 is MDHEN and CDR2 is SYDVKM. This CDR3 comprises 15 residues. CDR3 amino acids: CASSFLAGAFYEQYF. In DNA form, the CDR3 reads TGTGCCAGCAGTTTTCTAGCGGGAGCATTCTACGAGCAGTACTTC.

Concerning this clonotype: A clone one base away is much larger, so this may be a read error. The final CDR3 position lacks the conserved phenylalanine or tryptophan, pointing to a likely read error. The V gene is TRBV2, the J gene TRBJ2-1; 12 bases are a match to TRBD2. J was trimmed by 0 bases and V by 6 bases; bases with no gene match: 9. The CDR3 covers 18 residues. Germline V gives CDR1 SNHLY, CDR2 FYNNEI. CDR3 DNA sequence: TGTGCCAGCAGCAAAACTAGCGGGGGGCACCTCTCCTACAATGAGCAGTTCTTA. Amino acids: CASSKTSGGHLSYNEQFL.

This chain links TRBV19 with TRBJ2-7; D is undetermined. Germline V gene data show CDR1 as LNHDA and CDR2 as SQIVND (reference sequence). The CDR3 loop spans 14 amino acids. V was trimmed by 3 bases and J by 2 bases, leaving 11 bases between them. As DNA, the CDR3 is TGTGCCAGTAGTATTTACCTCGAGGCCTACGAGCAGTACTTC. Its translation is CASSIYLEAYEQYF. The full variable domain, rest sourced from reference TRBV19 and TRBJ2-7, is DGGITQSPKYLFRKEGQNVTLSCEQNLNHDAMYWYRQDPGQGLRLIYYSQIVNDFQKGDIAEGYSVSREKKESFPLTVTSAQKNPTAFYLCASSIYLEAYEQYFGPGTRLTVT.

In this sample, this clonotype turned up many times. The chain carries TRBV5-1 and TRBJ2-7; D might be TRBD2 (5 bases). The CDR3 contains 16 residues. V was pared by 0 bases and J by 0 bases, with 13 bases between. Per the germline V gene, CDR1 is SGHRS and CDR2 is YFSETQ. In DNA form, the CDR3 reads TGCGCCAGCAGCTTGGGAAGAGGGCGTAGCTCCTACGAGCAGTACTTC. Translated: CASSLGRGRSSYEQYF.